This T cell receptor beta chain was recovered during a study of blood T cell repertoires in COVID-19. Only a few counts were recorded for this clone. Generated by immunoSEQ multiplex PCR, the TCRdb table keeps only in-frame clones and is missing some. The data hold around 340,000 clones, with 65% to 90% observed a single time. The CDR3 contains 15 residues. Trimming took 5 bases from V and 7 from J, leaving 18 bases between them. Germline V gene lookup returns CDR1 MNHEY and CDR2 SMNVEV (reference sequence). The chain joins TRBV27 to TRBJ2-1, with D possibly matching TRBD1 (5 bases). The sequence came from a woman aged 55-70 years with COVID-19, enrolled during active disease. Sequencing used peripheral blood. CDR3 coding DNA: TGTGCCAGCAGTCATTGGGGCGCCCTAGGGAATGAGCAGTTCTTC. Amino acids: CASSHWGALGNEQFF.